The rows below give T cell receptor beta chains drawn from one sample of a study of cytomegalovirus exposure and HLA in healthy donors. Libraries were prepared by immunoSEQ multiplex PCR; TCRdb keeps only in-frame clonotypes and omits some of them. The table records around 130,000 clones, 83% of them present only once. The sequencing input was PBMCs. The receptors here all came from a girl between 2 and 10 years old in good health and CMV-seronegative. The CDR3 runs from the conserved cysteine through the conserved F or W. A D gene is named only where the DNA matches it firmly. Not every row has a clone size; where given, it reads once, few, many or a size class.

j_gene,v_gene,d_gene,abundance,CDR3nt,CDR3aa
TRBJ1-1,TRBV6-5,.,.,TGTGCCAGCAGTTACTCGTGGGAGGGCCGGAACACTGAAGCTTTCTTT,CASSYSWEGRNTEAFF
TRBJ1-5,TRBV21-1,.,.,TGTGCCAGCAGCAAGTCAGAGGGTTGGGATCAGCCCCAGCATTTT,CASSKSEGWDQPQHF
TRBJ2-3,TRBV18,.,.,TGTGCCAGCTCACTAATCCACACCACAGATACGCAGTATTTT,CASSLIHTTDTQYF
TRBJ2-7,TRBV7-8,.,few,TGTGCCAGCAGCGCACAGGGCTACGAGCAGTACTTC,CASSAQGYEQYF
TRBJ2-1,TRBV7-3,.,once,TGTGCCAGCAGCTTAACCGGGGGAGCGAACAATGAGCAGTTCTTC,CASSLTGGANNEQFF
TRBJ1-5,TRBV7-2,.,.,TGTGCCAGCAGCTTAGAAGGGAGTCCCAATCAGCCCCAGCATTTT,CASSLEGSPNQPQHF
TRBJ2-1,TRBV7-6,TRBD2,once,TGTGCCAGCAGCCAAGGACTAGCGGTTAGCTCCTACAATGAGCAGTTCTTC,CASSQGLAVSSYNEQFF
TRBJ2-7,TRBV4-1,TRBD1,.,TGCGCCAGCAGCCAAGACAGGGGGCGTGAGCAGTACTTC,CASSQDRGREQYF
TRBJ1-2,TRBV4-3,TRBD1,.,TGCGCCAGCAGCGCTCCGGGACAGGAAGTCTATGGCTACACCTTC,CASSAPGQEVYGYTF
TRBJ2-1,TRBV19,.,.,TGTGCCAGTAGTATAGGGTATAGCAATGAGCAGTTCTTC,CASSIGYSNEQFF
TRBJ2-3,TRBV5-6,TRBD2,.,TGTGCCAGCAGCTACAGATTGACTAGCGGGAACACAGATACGCAGTATTTT,CASSYRLTSGNTDTQYF
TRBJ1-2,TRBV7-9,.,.,TGTGCCAGCAGCCGGACAGAGTCGGGTGGCTACACCTTC,CASSRTESGGYTF
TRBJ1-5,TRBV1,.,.,TGCACCAGCAGCCATGATCTGGGACAGGGAGAATCGCATGGCAATCAGCCCCAGCATTTT,CTSSHDLGQGESHGNQPQHF
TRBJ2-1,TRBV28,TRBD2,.,TGTGCCAGCAGTTTATGGACTAGCGGGTCCCACAATGAGCAGTTCTTC,CASSLWTSGSHNEQFF
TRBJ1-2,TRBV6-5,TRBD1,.,TGTGCCAGCAGTTACCGCCTGGACAGGATCTATGGCTACACCTTC,CASSYRLDRIYGYTF
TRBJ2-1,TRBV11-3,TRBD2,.,TGTGCCAGCAGCTCGGGACTAGCGGGAGGGCGCAATGAGCAGTTCTTC,CASSSGLAGGRNEQFF
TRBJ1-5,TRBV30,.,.,TGTGCCTGGAGTCCCCCGTATAGCAATCAGCCCCAGCATTTT,CAWSPPYSNQPQHF
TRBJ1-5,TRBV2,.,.,TGTGCCAGCAAAGAGCAGGGCGGTTTTAGCAATCAGCCCCAGCATTTT,CASKEQGGFSNQPQHF
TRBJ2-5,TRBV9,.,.,TGTGCCAGCAGCGTAGATACAGGGCGGGAGACCCAGTACTTC,CASSVDTGRETQYF
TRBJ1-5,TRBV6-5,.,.,TGTGCCAGCAGGAAGACGGAGTATAGCAATCAGCCCCAGCATTTT,CASRKTEYSNQPQHF
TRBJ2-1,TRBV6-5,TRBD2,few,TGTGCCAGCAGCCGACTAGCGGGGGGGTTGAATGAGCAGTTCTTC,CASSRLAGGLNEQFF
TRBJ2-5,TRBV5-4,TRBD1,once,TGTGCCAGCAGCTTGGAGCCGGGACAGAACCAAGAGACCCAGTACTTC,CASSLEPGQNQETQYF
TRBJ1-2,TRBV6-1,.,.,TGTGCCACCCAGGGGCAGCGGGGGGCGGACTATGGCTACACCTTC,CATQGQRGADYGYTF
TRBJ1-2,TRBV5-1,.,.,TGCGCCAGCAGCTTGGCCGGCGGGGCAGTGGATGGCTACACCTTC,CASSLAGGAVDGYTF
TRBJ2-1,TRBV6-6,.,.,TGTGCCAGCAGCCCTGCTAGCTATGAGCAGTTCTTC,CASSPASYEQFF
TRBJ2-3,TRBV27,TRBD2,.,TGTGCCAGCAGTTTTGGCAGCGCGGGGGGCGGTACGCAGTATTTT,CASSFGSAGGGTQYF
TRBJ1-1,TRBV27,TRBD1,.,TGTGCCAGCAGTCGTTCCGGTCTCGGGACAGTGAACACTGAAGCTTTCTTT,CASSRSGLGTVNTEAFF
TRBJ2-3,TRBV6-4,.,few,TGTGCCAGCAGTGACGGGGGGGCCGCAGATACGCAGTATTTT,CASSDGGAADTQYF
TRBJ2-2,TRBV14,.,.,TGTGCCAGCAGCCAAGATCTATCAGGGATTAAGACCGGGGAGCTGTTTTTT,CASSQDLSGIKTGELFF
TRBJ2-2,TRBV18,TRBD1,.,TGTGCCAGCTCATCGGACAGGGCGTGGGCCGGGGAGCTGTTTTTT,CASSSDRAWAGELFF
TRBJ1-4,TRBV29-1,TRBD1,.,TGCAGCGTCGGTATGACAGGGTATGTTGGTGAAAAACTGTTTTTT,CSVGMTGYVGEKLFF
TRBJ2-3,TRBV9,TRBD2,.,TGTGCCAGCAGCGTAGAACTAGCGGGCGACGGGTGGAGCACAGATACGCAGTATTTT,CASSVELAGDGWSTDTQYF
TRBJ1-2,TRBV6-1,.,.,TGTGCCAGCAGTGAGGTAGCGGGGGCCGGCTACACCTTC,CASSEVAGAGYTF
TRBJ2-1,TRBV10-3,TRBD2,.,TGTGCCATCAGTGAGTCGAGCGGGGAGGGCAATGAGCAGTTCTTC,CAISESSGEGNEQFF
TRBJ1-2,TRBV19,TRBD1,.,TGTGCCAGTAGTATCTACCAGGGGGCGGGTGGCTACACCTTC,CASSIYQGAGGYTF
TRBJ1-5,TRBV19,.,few,TGTGCCAGTAGTAACGGTCAGCCCCAGCATTTT,CASSNGQPQHF
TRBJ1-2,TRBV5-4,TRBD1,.,TGTGCCAGCAGCTTGCGACAGGGGGCGAGCTATGGCTACACCTTC,CASSLRQGASYGYTF
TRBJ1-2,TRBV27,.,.,TGTGCCAGCAGTTTGACCGGGAACGGCTACACCTTC,CASSLTGNGYTF
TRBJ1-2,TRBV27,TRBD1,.,TGTGCCAGCAGTTTAACAGGGGGAGATGGCTACACCTTC,CASSLTGGDGYTF
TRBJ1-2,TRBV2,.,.,TGTGCCAGCAGTGAAGTCAGAGGGTACTATGGCTACACCTTC,CASSEVRGYYGYTF